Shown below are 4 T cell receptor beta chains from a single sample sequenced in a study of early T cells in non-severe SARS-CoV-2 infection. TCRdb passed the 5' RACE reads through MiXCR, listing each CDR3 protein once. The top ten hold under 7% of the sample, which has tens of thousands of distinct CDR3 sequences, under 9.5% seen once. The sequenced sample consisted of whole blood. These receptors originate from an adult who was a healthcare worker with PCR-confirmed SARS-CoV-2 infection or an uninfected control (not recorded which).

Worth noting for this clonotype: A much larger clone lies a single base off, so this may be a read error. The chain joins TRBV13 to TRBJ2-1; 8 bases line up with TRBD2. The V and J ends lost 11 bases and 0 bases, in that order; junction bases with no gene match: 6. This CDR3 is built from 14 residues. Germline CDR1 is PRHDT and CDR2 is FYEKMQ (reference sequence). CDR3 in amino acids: CACSGTSSYNEQFF. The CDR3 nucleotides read TGTGCCTGTAGCGGGACCAGCTCCTACAATGAGCAGTTCTTC.

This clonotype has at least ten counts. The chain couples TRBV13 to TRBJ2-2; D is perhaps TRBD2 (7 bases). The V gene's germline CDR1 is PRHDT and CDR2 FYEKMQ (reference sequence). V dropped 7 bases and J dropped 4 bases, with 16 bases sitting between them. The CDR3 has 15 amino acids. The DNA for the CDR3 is TGTGCCAGCACCACACGGGGGGCAGGCACCGGGGAGCTGTTTTTT. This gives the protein CASTTRGAGTGELFF.

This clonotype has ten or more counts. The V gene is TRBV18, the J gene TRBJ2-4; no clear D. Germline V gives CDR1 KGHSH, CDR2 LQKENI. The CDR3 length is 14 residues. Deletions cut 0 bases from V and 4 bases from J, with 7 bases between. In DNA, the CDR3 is TGTGCCAGCTCACCACCGAGCGTGAAAAACATTCAGTACTTC. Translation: CASSPPSVKNIQYF.

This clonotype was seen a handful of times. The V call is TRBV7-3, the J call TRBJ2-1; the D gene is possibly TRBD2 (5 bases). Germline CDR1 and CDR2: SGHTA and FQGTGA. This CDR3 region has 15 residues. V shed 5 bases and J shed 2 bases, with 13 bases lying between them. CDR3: CASSASGSAYNEQFF. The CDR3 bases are TGTGCCAGCAGCGCCAGCGGATCGGCCTACAATGAGCAGTTCTTC. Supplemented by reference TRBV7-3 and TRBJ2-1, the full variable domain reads GAGVSQTPSNKVTEKGKYVELRCDPISGHTALYWYRQSLGQGPEFLIYFQGTGAADDSGLPNDRFFAVRPEGSVSTLKIQRTERGDSAVYLCASSASGSAYNEQFFGPGTRLTVL.